A selection of T cell receptor beta chains follows, all from one sample in a study of metastatic and nonmetastatic thyroid tumors. Via MiXCR, TCRdb re-called the PCR reads. The table has tens of thousands of clones, 20% seen once; the top ten hold around 4.4%. The sequenced sample consisted of adjacent normal tissue. These receptor sequences come from a female donor with papillary thyroid cancer or a benign thyroid nodule (not recorded which). Some clones in this sample may be carry-over from other donors' samples. The CDR3 runs from the conserved cysteine through the conserved F or W. D genes are given only for firm matches. Clone size, where shown, is once, few, many, or a class for clones that have expanded.

J: TRBJ2-7
V: TRBV10-3
D: -
size: few
DNA: TGTGCCATCCGCCAGAACTACGAGCAGTACTTC
CDR3: CAIRQNYEQYF

J: TRBJ2-4
V: TRBV11-2
D: TRBD1
size: many
DNA: TGTGCCAGCAGCCCCCAGGGGGCCCAAAACATTCAGTACTTC
CDR3: CASSPQGAQNIQYF

J: TRBJ2-7
V: TRBV3-1
D: -
size: -
DNA: TGTGCCAGCAGCCAAGACAGGACCTCCTCCTACGAGCAGTACTTC
CDR3: CASSQDRTSSYEQYF

J: TRBJ2-3
V: TRBV28
D: -
size: many
DNA: TGTGCCAGCAGTTTGGGCGTCCTGTTCACAGATACGCAGTATTTT
CDR3: CASSLGVLFTDTQYF

J: TRBJ1-4
V: TRBV10-3
D: TRBD1
size: -
DNA: TGTGCCATCGGCGGGACAGGGAACCAACTGTTTTTT
CDR3: CAIGGTGNQLFF

J: TRBJ1-1
V: TRBV11-3
D: -
size: many
DNA: TGTGCCAGCAGCTTAGGAGGAGGAGACAAGAACACTGAAGCTTTCTTT
CDR3: CASSLGGGDKNTEAFF

J: TRBJ1-1
V: TRBV27
D: -
size: many
DNA: TGTGCCAGCAGTTTTTCGGTGATTGGGACTGAAGCTTTCTTT
CDR3: CASSFSVIGTEAFF

J: TRBJ2-7
V: TRBV6-1
D: TRBD2
size: few
DNA: TGTGCCAGCAGAAGGGGTCTGGGGACTAGCTCCTACGAGCAGTACTTC
CDR3: CASRRGLGTSSYEQYF

J: TRBJ2-7
V: TRBV6-1
D: TRBD2
size: medium-sized
DNA: TGTGCCAGCTCCCCGGGGAGGGCGAGCTCCTACGAGCAGTACTTC
CDR3: CASSPGRASSYEQYF

J: TRBJ1-2
V: TRBV18
D: TRBD1
size: many
DNA: TGTGCCAGCTCTCGACAGGGTGGCTATGGCTACACCTTC
CDR3: CASSRQGGYGYTF

J: TRBJ1-3
V: TRBV5-1
D: -
size: many
DNA: TGCGCCAGCAGTTCGAACACCTCTGGAAACACCATATATTTT
CDR3: CASSSNTSGNTIYF

J: TRBJ2-2
V: TRBV6-5
D: -
size: few
DNA: TGTGCCACCGGCGCCGGGGAGCTGTTTTTT
CDR3: CATGAGELFF

J: TRBJ2-1
V: TRBV2
D: -
size: -
DNA: TGTGCCAGCAGTAAACCCCAGGTTATCGATGAGCAGTTCTTC
CDR3: CASSKPQVIDEQFF

J: TRBJ1-4
V: TRBV4-1
D: -
size: many
DNA: TGCGCCAGCAGCCAAGAGGGCGGCAGCCTTAATGAAAAACTGTTTTTT
CDR3: CASSQEGGSLNEKLFF

J: TRBJ2-1
V: TRBV7-1
D: TRBD2
size: -
DNA: TGTGCCAGCAGGTCATTTACTGGGAATAGCGGGAGTAGGTACAATGAGCAGTTCTTC
CDR3: CASRSFTGNSGSRYNEQFF